This T cell receptor (beta chain) was retrieved from a study of tumor and adjacent non-tumor tissue in lung cancer. The library came from three nested PCR rounds adapted from ARM-PCR protocols. TCRdb fed the multiplex PCR reads into MiXCR, producing one record per CDR3 protein. In the table there are about 110,000 distinct CDR3 sequences, 84% of which are singletons. RNA was extracted from bulk tissue without any cell sorting. CDR3 length: 15 amino acids. Germline V gene lookup returns CDR1 ENHRY and CDR2 SYGVKD. A note on this clonotype: At one end, the junction sequence differs from germline, possibly due to a read error.

What was sequenced was lung tumor tissue. This sequence originates from a man aged 70 or older with non-small cell lung cancer. The gene calls are TRBV10-3 and TRBJ1-5, with D possibly TRBD1 on 5 matching bases. The CDR3, as DNA: TGTGCTATCAGTACAACCGGGGAAGGGGATCAGCCCCAGCATTTT. It codes for CAISTTGEGDQPQHF.